The rows below give T cell receptor beta chains drawn from one sample of a study of brain T cells in children with intractable seizures. The protocol was immunoSEQ multiplex PCR, while the TCRdb copy is restricted to in-frame clones and leaves out a portion. The top ten hold 5% to 7% of the sample, which has under 400,000 clones, approximately 93% seen once. The sample here was peripheral blood, taken more than 4 months after surgery. The source of these receptors is a boy under two years old with tuberous sclerosis and intractable seizures. CDR3s include the opening cysteine and the closing phenylalanine or tryptophan. A D gene is named only where the DNA matches it firmly. Rows may omit the clone size; those that give it use once, few, many or a size class.

d_call: NA; v_call: TRBV27; j_call: TRBJ2-7; clone_size: NA; cdr3_nt: TGTGCCAGCAGTTTGGGCAGATACTACGAGCAGTACTTC; cdr3_aa: CASSLGRYYEQYF
d_call: TRBD2; v_call: TRBV5-1; j_call: TRBJ2-2; clone_size: once; cdr3_nt: TGCGCCAGCCAGCGACTAGCGGTATACACCGGGGAGCTGTTTTTT; cdr3_aa: CASQRLAVYTGELFF
d_call: TRBD1; v_call: TRBV29-1; j_call: TRBJ2-7; clone_size: NA; cdr3_nt: TGCAGCGTTCGGAGGGACAGGGAGTCCTACGAGCAGTACTTC; cdr3_aa: CSVRRDRESYEQYF
d_call: NA; v_call: TRBV5-1; j_call: TRBJ2-3; clone_size: NA; cdr3_nt: TGCGCCAGCAGGCGCGGGTCAGGGGCAGATACGCAGTATTTT; cdr3_aa: CASRRGSGADTQYF
d_call: NA; v_call: TRBV5-1; j_call: TRBJ1-2; clone_size: NA; cdr3_nt: TGCGCCAGCAGCTTGGGGACTAACTATGGCTACACCTTC; cdr3_aa: CASSLGTNYGYTF
d_call: TRBD2; v_call: TRBV19; j_call: TRBJ2-3; clone_size: NA; cdr3_nt: TGTGCCAGTAGTACTTATAGCGGGAGCAATAGCGATACGCAGTATTTT; cdr3_aa: CASSTYSGSNSDTQYF
d_call: NA; v_call: TRBV5-6; j_call: TRBJ2-2; clone_size: NA; cdr3_nt: TGTGCCAGCAGCTTGCGGTCCCTAAGAGGTCCCGGGGAGCTGTTTTTT; cdr3_aa: CASSLRSLRGPGELFF
d_call: NA; v_call: TRBV9; j_call: TRBJ2-7; clone_size: NA; cdr3_nt: TGTGCCAGCAGCGGAGGGGTTTTTCCGTACGAGCAGTACTTC; cdr3_aa: CASSGGVFPYEQYF
d_call: NA; v_call: TRBV14; j_call: TRBJ2-1; clone_size: NA; cdr3_nt: TGTGCCAGCAGCTCTAAGCGTTTCCTAGATTACTCCTACAATGAGCAGTTCTTC; cdr3_aa: CASSSKRFLDYSYNEQFF
d_call: NA; v_call: TRBV12-5; j_call: TRBJ1-1; clone_size: NA; cdr3_nt: TGTGCTAGTGGTTTGGTACAGTCAGGGGAGGCTTTCTTT; cdr3_aa: CASGLVQSGEAFF
d_call: NA; v_call: TRBV29-1; j_call: TRBJ2-1; clone_size: NA; cdr3_nt: TGCAGCGTTGTTAAGGCAGGTGGTAATGAGCAGTTCTTC; cdr3_aa: CSVVKAGGNEQFF
d_call: NA; v_call: TRBV27; j_call: TRBJ2-7; clone_size: NA; cdr3_nt: TGTGCCAGCAGTTTATCGATTGGGGGTTTCACCTACGAGCAGTACTTC; cdr3_aa: CASSLSIGGFTYEQYF
d_call: NA; v_call: TRBV29-1; j_call: TRBJ2-1; clone_size: NA; cdr3_nt: TGCAGCGTTGCCGGGATTCTCTCCTACAATGAGCAGTTCTTC; cdr3_aa: CSVAGILSYNEQFF
d_call: NA; v_call: TRBV11-3; j_call: TRBJ2-1; clone_size: NA; cdr3_nt: TGTGCCAGCAGCGAAAGCATGGACCTCCCGGCCTACAATGAGCAGTTCTTC; cdr3_aa: CASSESMDLPAYNEQFF
d_call: NA; v_call: TRBV10-3; j_call: TRBJ2-5; clone_size: NA; cdr3_nt: TGTGCCATCAGTAGCCAAGAGACCCAGTACTTC; cdr3_aa: CAISSQETQYF
d_call: NA; v_call: TRBV11-3; j_call: TRBJ2-1; clone_size: once; cdr3_nt: TGTGCCAGCAGCCTGGGCAATGAGCAGTTCTTC; cdr3_aa: CASSLGNEQFF
d_call: NA; v_call: TRBV27; j_call: TRBJ2-7; clone_size: NA; cdr3_nt: TGTGCCAGCAGTTTAGGGCCAACCTACGAGCAGTACTTC; cdr3_aa: CASSLGPTYEQYF
d_call: NA; v_call: TRBV5-1; j_call: TRBJ2-3; clone_size: NA; cdr3_nt: TGCGCCAGCAGCTGGCGACAGGAGTCCACAGATACGCAGTATTTT; cdr3_aa: CASSWRQESTDTQYF
d_call: NA; v_call: TRBV6-1; j_call: TRBJ1-1; clone_size: once; cdr3_nt: TGTGCCAGCAGTGATCTCCAGGGGAGGAGAGCTTTCTTT; cdr3_aa: CASSDLQGRRAFF
d_call: NA; v_call: TRBV5-5; j_call: TRBJ2-5; clone_size: NA; cdr3_nt: TGTGCCAGCAGCTCGGTGGGCGGGCTCCAGTACCAAGAGACCCAGTACTTC; cdr3_aa: CASSSVGGLQYQETQYF
d_call: TRBD1; v_call: TRBV9; j_call: TRBJ1-3; clone_size: NA; cdr3_nt: TGTGCCAGCAGCGTAGGACAGGGGAAGACCTTCTCTGGAAACACCATATATTTT; cdr3_aa: CASSVGQGKTFSGNTIYF
d_call: TRBD2; v_call: TRBV7-9; j_call: TRBJ2-5; clone_size: NA; cdr3_nt: TGTGCCAGCAGCTTATTCCAATTCCTTCGTCCACTAGCGGAGACCCAGTACTTC; cdr3_aa: CASSLFQFLRPLAETQYF
d_call: TRBD2; v_call: TRBV2; j_call: TRBJ2-3; clone_size: NA; cdr3_nt: TGTGCCAGCAGAACTCTAGCGGGCAAAGCAGATACGCAGTATTTT; cdr3_aa: CASRTLAGKADTQYF
d_call: NA; v_call: TRBV19; j_call: TRBJ2-3; clone_size: NA; cdr3_nt: TGTGCCAGTAGTCGAGGTTCAACTTACACAGATACGCAGTATTTT; cdr3_aa: CASSRGSTYTDTQYF
d_call: NA; v_call: TRBV11-2; j_call: TRBJ2-3; clone_size: NA; cdr3_nt: TGTGCCAGCAGCTTTTGGCGGAAAAAACTTAGCACAGATACGCAGTATTTT; cdr3_aa: CASSFWRKKLSTDTQYF